This T cell receptor (beta chain) was sequenced during a study of cytomegalovirus exposure and HLA in healthy donors. Regarding the study as a whole: In a later analysis, HLA-associated beta chains showed higher expansion and lower generation probabilities than comparable chains. In vitro data verified a few CMV-associated chains as specific for CMV antigens.

J lost 5 bases, V lost 7 bases, and 2 bases had no gene match. The CDR3 contains 13 residues. Germline V CDR1 and CDR2: SEHNR, FQNEAQ (reference sequence). To note about this clone: The antigen remains undetermined.

This PCR relied on a set of 60 Vbeta primers and 13 Jbeta primers. Generated by immunoSEQ multiplex PCR, the TCRdb table keeps only in-frame clones and is missing some. The sample consists of around 150,000 clones, around four fifths of them appearing once. This receptor was identified in a woman aged 50 to 65 in good health and CMV-seronegative. This chain connects TRBV7-9 to TRBJ2-7, with TRBD2 matching over 13 bases. Source material: PBMCs. CDR3 sequence reads: CASTLAGGNEQYF. The CDR3 nucleotides are TGTGCCAGCACACTAGCGGGAGGGAACGAGCAGTACTTC.